The TCR beta chain described here comes from a study of blood T cells in healthy people across ages. CDR1 and CDR2 (germline): SEHNR, FQNEAQ (reference sequence). Trimming cost V 7 bases and J 1 base, with 10 bases left between them. The CDR3 is 13 amino acids. Donor samples were obtained from healthy Caucasian individuals from Russia, aged 6 to 90. Total RNA extraction produced at least 5.5 micrograms (per sample) for the study. Primers used in a second PCR of about 7 to 12 cycles were a sample-barcoded 5' primer and a J-beta primer mix. A single record per CDR3 protein comes from TCRdb applying MiXCR to the 5' RACE reads. This sample carries about 1.4 million distinct CDR3 sequences, approximately 60% of them seen once, and the ten largest clones take approximately 7%. Study-level findings and limits: Estimated diversity, derived from one million T cells, was regarded as an underestimate. Bulk PBMC profiling left naive and antigen-experienced comparisons inconclusive.

As to this clonotype: Its target is not known.

This receptor was identified in a man in his late teens or twenties in good health. The sequenced sample consisted of blood. The rearrangement links TRBV7-9 to TRBJ2-5, with D possibly being TRBD1 or TRBD2 (5 bases each). The CDR3 protein is CASKSGAQETQYF. CDR3 coding DNA: TGTGCCAGCAAATCCGGGGCCCAAGAGACCCAGTACTTC.